This T cell receptor (beta chain) stems from a study of blood T cell repertoires in COVID-19. Turning to the study itself: Samples came from the United States, Italy and Spain, spanning acute and convalescent COVID-19.

Trimming removed 1 base from V and 1 base from J, with 10 bases in between. Germline lookup yields CDR1 SGHAT and CDR2 FQNNGV. The CDR3 totals 15 residues. Measured with immunoSEQ multiplex PCR; TCRdb has only the in-frame clones, and not every one. The table lists tens of thousands of clones, roughly 89% of them singletons. The source of this sequence is a man in his fifties or sixties with active COVID-19. The source material was peripheral blood. This chain uses TRBV11-2 with TRBJ1-1; D remains ambiguous. CDR3 region: CASSLVARGNTEAFF. CDR3 sequence (DNA): TGTGCCAGCAGCTTAGTAGCTCGGGGGAACACTGAAGCTTTCTTT.